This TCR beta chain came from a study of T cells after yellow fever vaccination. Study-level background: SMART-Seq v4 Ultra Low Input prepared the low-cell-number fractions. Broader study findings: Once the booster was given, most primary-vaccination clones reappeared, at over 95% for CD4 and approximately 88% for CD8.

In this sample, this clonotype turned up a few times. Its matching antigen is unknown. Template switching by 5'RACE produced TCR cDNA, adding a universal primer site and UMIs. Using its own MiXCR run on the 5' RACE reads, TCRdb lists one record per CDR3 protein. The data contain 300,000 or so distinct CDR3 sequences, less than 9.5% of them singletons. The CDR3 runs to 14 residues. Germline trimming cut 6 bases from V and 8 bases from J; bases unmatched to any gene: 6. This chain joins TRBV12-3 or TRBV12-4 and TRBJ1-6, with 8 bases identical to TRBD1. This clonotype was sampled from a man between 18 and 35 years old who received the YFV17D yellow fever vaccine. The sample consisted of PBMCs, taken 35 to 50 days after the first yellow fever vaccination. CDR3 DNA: TGTGCCAGCAGATCGGACAGGGAACATTCACCCCTCCACTTT. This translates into CASRSDREHSPLHF.